This T cell receptor beta chain was sequenced in a study of metastatic and nonmetastatic thyroid tumors. Study in general: The authors compared repertoires across blood and tumor or nodule tissue from malignant and benign thyroid patients.

CDR3 length equals 16 residues. Trimming took off 6 bases at V and 1 base at J, with 15 bases between the two ends. Germline-derived CDR1 and CDR2 are MRHNA and SNTAGT. There are a few counts of this clone. In the authors' methods: Built for papillary thyroid cancer, a distant-metastasis classifier drew on CDR3 differences across clinicopathological groups. Using MiXCR, TCRdb reanalyzed the PCR reads. TCRdb's processing, not the authors' own work, is the source of the V and J calls. The sample has tens of thousands of clones; approximately 10% are singletons. Patients underwent thyroid surgery, and none had received any treatment before it.

The sequence came from a female donor with papillary thyroid cancer or a benign thyroid nodule (not recorded which). Some clones in this sample may be carry-over from other donors' samples. The sequenced material came from blood. The rearrangement joins TRBV6-4 to TRBJ2-2; possible D gene TRBD2, 6 bases. Here the CDR3 DNA reads TGTGCCAGCAGCCTTACGGGGGATGGGAACACCGGGGAGCTGTTTTTT. Amino acids: CASSLTGDGNTGELFF.